This T cell receptor beta chain was documented in a study of OX40 agonist ivuxolimab in advanced cancers. The wider study: A partial response was reached by three patients: one with hepatocellular carcinoma and two with cutaneous melanoma. Study results and caveats: Among the lowest peripheral clonal expansion occurred in 0.1-3.0 mg/kg partial responders. Clonal expansion was seen in CD4+ and CD8+ blood T cells by week 6 at 0.1 to 3.0 mg/kg.

The CDR3 contains 19 residues. V lost 5 bases to trimming and J lost 0 bases; unmatched junction nucleotides: 10. CDR1 and CDR2 from the germline V gene are MDHEN and SYDVKM. A note on this clone: Its antigen is not identified.

Data came from immunoSEQ multiplex PCR; TCRdb stores just in-frame clones and leaves some out. Counted here are 30,000 to 45,000 clones, 60% to 80% occurring once; the ten biggest clones make up 21%. The clonotype originates from an adult with an advanced solid tumor such as melanoma, head and neck, liver or kidney cancer. Sequenced material: CD4+ or CD8+ T cells sorted from blood, taken in a trial of the OX40 agonist ivuxolimab. The chain combines TRBV28 with TRBJ2-6, with 10 bases lining up with TRBD1. CDR3 DNA: TGTGCCAGCAGTACGACGACAGGGGGCCCAAGCTCTGGGGCCAACGTCCTGACTTTC. Its protein is CASSTTTGGPSSGANVLTF.